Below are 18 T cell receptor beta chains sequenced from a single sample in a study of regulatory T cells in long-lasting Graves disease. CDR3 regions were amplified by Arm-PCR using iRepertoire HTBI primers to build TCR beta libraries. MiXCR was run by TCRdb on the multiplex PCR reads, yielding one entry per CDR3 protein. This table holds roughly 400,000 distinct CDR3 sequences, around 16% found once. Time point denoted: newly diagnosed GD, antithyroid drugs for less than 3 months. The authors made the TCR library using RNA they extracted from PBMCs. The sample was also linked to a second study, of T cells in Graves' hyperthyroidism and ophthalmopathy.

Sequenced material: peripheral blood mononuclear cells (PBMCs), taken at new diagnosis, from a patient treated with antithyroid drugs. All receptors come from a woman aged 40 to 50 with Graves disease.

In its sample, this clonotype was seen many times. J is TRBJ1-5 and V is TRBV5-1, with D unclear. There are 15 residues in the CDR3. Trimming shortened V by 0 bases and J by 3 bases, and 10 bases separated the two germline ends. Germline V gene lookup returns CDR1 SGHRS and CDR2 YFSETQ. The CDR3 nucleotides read TGCGCCAGCAGCTTGGCGGGTAAATCCAATCAGCCCCAGCATTTT. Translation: CASSLAGKSNQPQHF.

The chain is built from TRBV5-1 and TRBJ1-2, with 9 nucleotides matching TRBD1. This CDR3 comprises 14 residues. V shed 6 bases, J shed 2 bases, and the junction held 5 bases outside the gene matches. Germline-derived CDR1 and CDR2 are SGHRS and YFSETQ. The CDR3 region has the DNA TGCGCCAGCACGTGGACAGGGGAAAACTATGGCTACACCTTC. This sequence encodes CASTWTGENYGYTF.

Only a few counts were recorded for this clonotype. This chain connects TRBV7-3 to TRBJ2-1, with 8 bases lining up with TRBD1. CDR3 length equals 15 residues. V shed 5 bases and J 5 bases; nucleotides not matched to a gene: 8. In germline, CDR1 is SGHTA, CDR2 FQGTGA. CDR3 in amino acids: CASSLSSTGDNEQFF. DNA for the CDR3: TGTGCCAGCAGCCTAAGTTCGACAGGGGACAATGAGCAGTTCTTC.

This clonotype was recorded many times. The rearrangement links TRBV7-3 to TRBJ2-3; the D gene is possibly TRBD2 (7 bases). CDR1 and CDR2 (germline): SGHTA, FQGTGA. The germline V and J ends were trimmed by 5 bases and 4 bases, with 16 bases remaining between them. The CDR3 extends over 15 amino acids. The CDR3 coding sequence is TGTGCCAGCAGCCCCAAAAGGGGGGGCTCAGATACGCAGTATTTT. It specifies CASSPKRGGSDTQYF.

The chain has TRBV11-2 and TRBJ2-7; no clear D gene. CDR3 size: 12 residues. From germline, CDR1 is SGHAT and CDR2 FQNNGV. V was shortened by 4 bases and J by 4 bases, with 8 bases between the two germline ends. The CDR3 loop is CASSSSDYEQYF. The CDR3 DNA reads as TGTGCCAGCAGCTCCTCAGATTACGAGCAGTACTTC.

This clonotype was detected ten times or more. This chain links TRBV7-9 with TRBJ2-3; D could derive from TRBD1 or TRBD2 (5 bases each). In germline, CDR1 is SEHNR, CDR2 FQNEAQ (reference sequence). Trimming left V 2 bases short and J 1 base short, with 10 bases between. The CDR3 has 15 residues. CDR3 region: CASSLKRGGTDTQYF. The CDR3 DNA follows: TGTGCCAGCAGCTTAAAGAGGGGAGGCACAGATACGCAGTATTTT.

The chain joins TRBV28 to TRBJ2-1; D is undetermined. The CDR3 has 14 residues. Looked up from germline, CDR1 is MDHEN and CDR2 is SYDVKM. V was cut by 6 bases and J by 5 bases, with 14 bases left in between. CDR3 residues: CASSFLRSNNEQFF. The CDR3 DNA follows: TGTGCCAGCAGCTTCCTCCGCAGCAACAATGAGCAGTTCTTC. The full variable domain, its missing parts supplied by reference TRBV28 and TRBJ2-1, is DVKVTQSSRYLVKRTGEKVFLECVQDMDHENMFWYRQDPGLGLRLIYFSYDVKMKEKGDIPEGYSVSREKKERFSLILESASTNQTSMYLCASSFLRSNNEQFFGPGTRLTVL.

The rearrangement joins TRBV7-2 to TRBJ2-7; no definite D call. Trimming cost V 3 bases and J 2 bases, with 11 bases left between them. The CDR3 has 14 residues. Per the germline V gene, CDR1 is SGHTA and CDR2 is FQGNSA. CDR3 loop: CASSLGSQPYEQYF. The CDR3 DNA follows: TGTGCCAGCAGCTTGGGGTCGCAGCCCTACGAGCAGTACTTC. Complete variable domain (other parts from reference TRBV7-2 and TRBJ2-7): GAGVSQSPSNKVTEKGKDVELRCDPISGHTALYWYRQSLGQGLEFLIYFQGNSAPDKSGLPSDRFSAERTGGSVSTLTIQRTQQEDSAVYLCASSLGSQPYEQYFGPGTRLTVT.

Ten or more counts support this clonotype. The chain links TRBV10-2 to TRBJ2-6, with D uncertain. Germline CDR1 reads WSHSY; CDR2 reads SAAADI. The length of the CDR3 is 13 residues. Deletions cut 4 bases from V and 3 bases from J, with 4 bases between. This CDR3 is CASSVGGANVLTF. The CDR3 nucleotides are TGCGCCAGCAGTGTTGGTGGGGCCAACGTCCTGACTTTC.

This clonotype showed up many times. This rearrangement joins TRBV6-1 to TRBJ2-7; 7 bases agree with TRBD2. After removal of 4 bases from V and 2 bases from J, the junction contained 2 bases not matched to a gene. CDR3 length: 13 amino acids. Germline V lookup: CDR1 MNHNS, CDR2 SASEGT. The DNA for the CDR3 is TGTGCCAGCAGTGCTGGACTAGCCTACGAGCAGTACTTC. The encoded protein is CASSAGLAYEQYF.

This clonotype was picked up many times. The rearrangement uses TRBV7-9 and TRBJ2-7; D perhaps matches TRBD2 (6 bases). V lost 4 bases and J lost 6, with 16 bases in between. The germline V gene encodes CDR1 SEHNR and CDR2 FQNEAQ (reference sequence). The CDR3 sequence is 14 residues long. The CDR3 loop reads CASSSAGGTGEQYF. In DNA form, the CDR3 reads TGTGCCAGCAGCTCCGCCGGCGGGACCGGCGAGCAGTACTTC.

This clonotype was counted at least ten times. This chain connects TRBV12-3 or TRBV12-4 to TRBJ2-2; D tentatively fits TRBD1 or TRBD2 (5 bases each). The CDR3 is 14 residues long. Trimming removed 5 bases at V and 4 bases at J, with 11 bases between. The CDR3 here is CASSPVGTTGELFF. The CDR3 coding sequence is TGTGCCAGCAGTCCAGTGGGGACCACCGGGGAGCTGTTTTTT.

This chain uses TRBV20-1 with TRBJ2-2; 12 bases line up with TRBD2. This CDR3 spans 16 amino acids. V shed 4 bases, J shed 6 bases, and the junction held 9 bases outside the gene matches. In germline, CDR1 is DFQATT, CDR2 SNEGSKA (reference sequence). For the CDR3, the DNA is TGCAGTGCTATCCTAGCGGGAGGGGAATTCGCCGGGGAGCTGTTTTTT. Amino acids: CSAILAGGEFAGELFF.

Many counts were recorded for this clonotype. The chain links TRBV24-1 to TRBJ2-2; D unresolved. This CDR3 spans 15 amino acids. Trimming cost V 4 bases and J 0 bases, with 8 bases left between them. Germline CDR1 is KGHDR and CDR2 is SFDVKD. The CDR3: CATSEDTTNTGELFF. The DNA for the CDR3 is TGTGCCACCAGTGAGGATACAACGAACACCGGGGAGCTGTTTTTT.

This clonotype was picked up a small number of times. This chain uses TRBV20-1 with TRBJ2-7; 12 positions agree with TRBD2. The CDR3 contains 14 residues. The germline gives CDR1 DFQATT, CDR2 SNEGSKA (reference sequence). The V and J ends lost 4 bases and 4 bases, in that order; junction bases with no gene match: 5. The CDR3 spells CSATRGLAGYEQYF. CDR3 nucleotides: TGCAGTGCTACCCGAGGACTAGCGGGATACGAGCAGTACTTC.

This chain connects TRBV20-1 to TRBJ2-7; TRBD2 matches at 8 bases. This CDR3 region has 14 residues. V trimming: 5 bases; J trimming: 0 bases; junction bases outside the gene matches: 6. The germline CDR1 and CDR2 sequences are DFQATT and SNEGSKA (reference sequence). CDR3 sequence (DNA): TGCAGTGCTGTTAGCGGGGAAAGCTCCTACGAGCAGTACTTC. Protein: CSAVSGESSYEQYF.

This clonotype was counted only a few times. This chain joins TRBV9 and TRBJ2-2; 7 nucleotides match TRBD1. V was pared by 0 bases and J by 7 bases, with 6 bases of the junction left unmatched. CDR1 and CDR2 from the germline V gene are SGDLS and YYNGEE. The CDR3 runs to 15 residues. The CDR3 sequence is CASSVGVGGHGELFF. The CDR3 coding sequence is TGTGCCAGCAGCGTAGGGGTAGGGGGCCACGGGGAGCTGTTTTTT.

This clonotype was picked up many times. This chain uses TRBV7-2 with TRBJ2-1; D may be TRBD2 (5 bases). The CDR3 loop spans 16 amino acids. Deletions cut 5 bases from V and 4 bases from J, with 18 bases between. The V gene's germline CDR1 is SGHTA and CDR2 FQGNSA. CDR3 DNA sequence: TGTGCCAGCAGCCAACCAACTAGGCACCCATACAATGAGCAGTTCTTC. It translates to CASSQPTRHPYNEQFF.